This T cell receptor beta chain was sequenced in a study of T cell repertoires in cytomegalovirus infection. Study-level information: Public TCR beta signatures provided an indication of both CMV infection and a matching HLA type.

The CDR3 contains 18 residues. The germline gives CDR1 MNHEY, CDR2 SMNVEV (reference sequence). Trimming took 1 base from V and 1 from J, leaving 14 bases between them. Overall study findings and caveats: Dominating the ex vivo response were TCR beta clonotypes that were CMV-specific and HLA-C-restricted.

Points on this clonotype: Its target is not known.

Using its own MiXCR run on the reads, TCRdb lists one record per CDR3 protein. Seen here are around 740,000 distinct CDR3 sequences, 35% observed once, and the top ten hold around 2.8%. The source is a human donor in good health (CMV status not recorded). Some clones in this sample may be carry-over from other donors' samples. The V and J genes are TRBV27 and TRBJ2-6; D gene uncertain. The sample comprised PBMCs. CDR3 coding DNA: TGTGCCAGCAGTTTATACGCCGTAATAGATTCTGGGGCCAACGTCCTGACTTTC. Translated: CASSLYAVIDSGANVLTF.